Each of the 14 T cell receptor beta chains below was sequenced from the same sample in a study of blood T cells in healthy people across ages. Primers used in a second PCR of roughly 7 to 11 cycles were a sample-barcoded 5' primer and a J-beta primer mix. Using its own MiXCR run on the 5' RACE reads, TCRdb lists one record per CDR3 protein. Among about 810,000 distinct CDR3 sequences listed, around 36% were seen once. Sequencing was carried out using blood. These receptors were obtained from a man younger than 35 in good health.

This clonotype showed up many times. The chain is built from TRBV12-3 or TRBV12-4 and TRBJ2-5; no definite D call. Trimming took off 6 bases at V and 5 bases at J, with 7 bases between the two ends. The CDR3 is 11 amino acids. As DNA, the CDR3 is TGTGCCAGCAGCGCTGGCGAGACCCAGTACTTC. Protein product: CASSAGETQYF.

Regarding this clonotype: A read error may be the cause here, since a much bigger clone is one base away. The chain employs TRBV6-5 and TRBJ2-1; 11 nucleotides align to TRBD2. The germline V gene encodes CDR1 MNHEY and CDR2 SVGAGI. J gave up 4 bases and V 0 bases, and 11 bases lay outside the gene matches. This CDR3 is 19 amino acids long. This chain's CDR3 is CASSYSPSGGTQGYNEQFF. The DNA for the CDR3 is TGTGCCAGCAGTTACTCGCCTAGCGGGGGGACTCAAGGGTACAATGAGCAGTTCTTC.

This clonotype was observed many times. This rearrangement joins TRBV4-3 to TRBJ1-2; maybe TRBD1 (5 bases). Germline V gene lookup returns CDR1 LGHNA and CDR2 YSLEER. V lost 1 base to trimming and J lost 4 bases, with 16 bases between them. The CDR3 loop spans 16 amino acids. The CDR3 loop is CASSQAGTGVLYGYTF. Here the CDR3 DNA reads TGCGCCAGCAGCCAAGCCGGGACGGGTGTTCTCTATGGCTACACCTTC.

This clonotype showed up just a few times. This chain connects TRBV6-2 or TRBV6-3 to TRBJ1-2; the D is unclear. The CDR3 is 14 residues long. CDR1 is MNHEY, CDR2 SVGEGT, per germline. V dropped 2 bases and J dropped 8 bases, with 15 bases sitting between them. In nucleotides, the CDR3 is TGTGCCAGCAGTTACAACGGGTTTCTAAACGGCTACACCTTC. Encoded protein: CASSYNGFLNGYTF.

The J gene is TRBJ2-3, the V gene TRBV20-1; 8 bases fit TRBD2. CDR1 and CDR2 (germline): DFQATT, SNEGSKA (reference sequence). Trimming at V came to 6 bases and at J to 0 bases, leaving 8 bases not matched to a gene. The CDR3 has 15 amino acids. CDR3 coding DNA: TGCAGTGCCTGGACTACGGGGGGGAGCACAGATACGCAGTATTTT. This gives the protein CSAWTTGGSTDTQYF.

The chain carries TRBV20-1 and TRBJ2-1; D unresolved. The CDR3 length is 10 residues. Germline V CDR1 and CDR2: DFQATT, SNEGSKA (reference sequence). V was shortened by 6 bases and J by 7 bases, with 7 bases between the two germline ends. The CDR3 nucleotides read TGCAGTGCGAACTGGAATGAGCAGTTCTTC. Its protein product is CSANWNEQFF.

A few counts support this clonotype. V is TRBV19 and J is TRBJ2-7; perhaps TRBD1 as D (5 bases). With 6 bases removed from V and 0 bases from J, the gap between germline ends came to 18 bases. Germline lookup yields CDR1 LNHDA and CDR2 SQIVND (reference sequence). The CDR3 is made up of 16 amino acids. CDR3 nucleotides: TGTGCCAGTAGATACTCCGTTGGTGACAGCTCCTACGAGCAGTACTTC. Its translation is CASRYSVGDSSYEQYF.

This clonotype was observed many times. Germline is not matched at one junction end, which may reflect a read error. CDR3 nucleotide sequence: TGTGCCAGCAGCTTGACAAGCAAAGATACGCAGTATTTT. Protein sequence: CASSLTSKDTQYF. The rearrangement joins TRBV7-2 to TRBJ2-3; D remains unclear. The germline gives CDR1 SGHTA, CDR2 FQGNSA. This CDR3 comprises 13 residues. Full variable domain (missing parts from reference TRBV7-2 and TRBJ2-3): GAGVSQSPSNKVTEKGKDVELRCDPISGHTALYWYRQSLGQGLEFLIYFQGNSAPDKSGLPSDRFSAERTGGSVSTLTIQRTQQEDSAVYLCASSLTSKDTQYFGPGTRLTVL.

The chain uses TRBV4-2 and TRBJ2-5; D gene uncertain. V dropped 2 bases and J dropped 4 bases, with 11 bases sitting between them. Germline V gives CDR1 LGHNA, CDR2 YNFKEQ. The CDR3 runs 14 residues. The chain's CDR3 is CASSQLVTGETQYF. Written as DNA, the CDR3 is TGTGCCAGCAGCCAACTCGTGACGGGAGAGACCCAGTACTTC.

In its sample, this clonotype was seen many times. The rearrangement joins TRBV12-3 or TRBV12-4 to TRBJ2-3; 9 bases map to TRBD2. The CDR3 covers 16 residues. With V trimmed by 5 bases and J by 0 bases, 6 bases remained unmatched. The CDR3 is CASSKGLADSTDTQYF. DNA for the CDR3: TGTGCCAGCAGTAAGGGACTAGCTGATAGCACAGATACGCAGTATTTT.

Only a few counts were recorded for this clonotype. The CDR3 reads CASRRPGQSNTEAFF. CDR3 nucleotides: TGTGCCAGCAGAAGGCCGGGACAGTCGAACACTGAAGCTTTCTTT. V is TRBV11-2 and J is TRBJ1-1; TRBD1 agrees at 7 bases. This CDR3 region has 15 residues. Germline-derived CDR1 and CDR2 are SGHAT and FQNNGV. The J segment lost 1 base and the V segment lost 6 bases, leaving 8 bases of the junction unmatched.

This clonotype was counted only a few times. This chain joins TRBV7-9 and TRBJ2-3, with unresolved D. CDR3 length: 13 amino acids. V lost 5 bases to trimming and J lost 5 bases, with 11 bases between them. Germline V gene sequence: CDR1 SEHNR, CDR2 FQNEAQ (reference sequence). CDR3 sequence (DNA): TGTGCCAGCAGCCCAAACTCACGAGATACGCAGTATTTT. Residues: CASSPNSRDTQYF.

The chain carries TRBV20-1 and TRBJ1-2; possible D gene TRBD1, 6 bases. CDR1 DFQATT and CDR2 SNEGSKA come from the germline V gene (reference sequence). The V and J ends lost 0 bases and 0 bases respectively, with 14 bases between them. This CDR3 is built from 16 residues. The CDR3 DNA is TGCAGTGCTAGAGACGGCAGGGGATACACTAACTATGGCTACACCTTC. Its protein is CSARDGRGYTNYGYTF.

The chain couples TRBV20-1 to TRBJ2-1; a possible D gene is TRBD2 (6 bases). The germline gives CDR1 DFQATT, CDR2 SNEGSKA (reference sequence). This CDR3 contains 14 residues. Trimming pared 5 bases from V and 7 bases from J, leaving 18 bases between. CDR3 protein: CSALLAGLMNEQFF. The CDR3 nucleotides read TGCAGTGCTCTCTTGGCGGGGTTAATGAATGAGCAGTTCTTC.